This T cell receptor (beta chain) was sequenced during a study of blood T cell repertoires in COVID-19. Study background: Recovery among Cohort 3 donors was established by two negative PCRs, clearance, or symptom resolution.

After removal of 6 bases from V and 7 bases from J, the junction contained 23 bases not matched to a gene. The length of the CDR3 is 20 residues. Germline CDR1 is SGHNT and CDR2 is YENEEA. The table came from immunoSEQ multiplex PCR; TCRdb's copy has only in-frame clones and leaves some out. The sample yields 150,000 to 200,000 clones, about 86% seen once. Participants spanned ages about 18 to 100 years and resided in 24 US areas. The chain combines TRBV11-3 with TRBJ2-1; TRBD2 agrees at 11 bases. Sequencing was performed on PBMCs or T cells enriched from blood (not recorded which). The origin of this receptor is a woman aged 40 to 50 in a cohort exposed to, infected with or recovered from COVID-19 (not recorded which). The CDR3, as DNA: TGTGCCAGCAGGTCAAGGATAGCGGGAGGGGGGACACGGGAGAGTAATGAGCAGTTCTTC. This sequence encodes CASRSRIAGGGTRESNEQFF.